This entry lists 6 T cell receptor beta chains sequenced from one sample in a study of blood T cells in healthy people across ages. The second PCR ran about 6 to 12 cycles with a sample-barcoded 5' primer and J-beta primers. One entry per CDR3 protein, called by TCRdb with MiXCR from the 5' RACE reads. This repertoire shows around 940,000 distinct CDR3 sequences, 51% found once; its top ten account for about 21%. The sample was blood. Receptor source: a woman aged 60-70 years in good health.

At least ten counts were recorded for this clonotype. This chain's CDR3 is CASINPPGAQTNYGYTF. CDR3 in DNA: TGTGCCAGCATTAACCCTCCTGGGGCCCAGACTAACTATGGCTACACCTTC. The chain has TRBV6-6 and TRBJ1-2; possible D gene TRBD1, 5 bases. This CDR3 region has 17 residues. The germline V gene has CDR1 MNHNY and CDR2 SVGAGI (reference sequence). The V gene lost 7 bases and the J gene lost 0 bases, with 21 bases spanning the gap.

This sequence joins TRBV30 and TRBJ2-4; a weak D match, TRBD2 (5 bases). The DNA end favors TRBJ2-7, so the J call may be wrong. Germline CDR1 reads GTSNPN; CDR2 reads SVGIG (reference sequence). There are 14 residues in the CDR3. The CDR3 DNA reads TGTGCCTGGAGTGTCCGAGCGGAAAGCTACGAGCAGTACTTC. It specifies CAWSVRAESYEQYF.

CDR3: CASSFGLTGVQDTQYF. The CDR3 bases are TGTGCCAGCAGTTTTGGCCTCACAGGGGTTCAGGATACGCAGTATTTT. J is TRBJ2-3 and V is TRBV28, with TRBD1 identical over 7 bases. Looked up from germline, CDR1 is MDHEN and CDR2 is SYDVKM. The CDR3 has 16 amino acids. With 3 bases clipped from V and 6 bases from J, the junction kept 12 bases outside the gene matches.

Remarks on this clonotype: A much more abundant neighbour one base away suggests this may be a read error. V and J are TRBV5-1 and TRBJ1-1; no firm D call. V gave up 4 bases and J gave up 0 bases, with 10 bases separating them. Germline CDR1 SGHRS, CDR2 YFSETQ. This CDR3 is 14 amino acids long. CDR3 bases: TGCGCCAGCAGCGCTAGCCGTATGAACACTGAAGCTTTCTTT. As protein: CASSASRMNTEAFF.

The chain combines TRBV6-5 with TRBJ2-1, with D possibly being TRBD2 (6 bases). CDR1 is MNHEY, CDR2 SVGAGI, per germline. This CDR3 is built from 13 residues. Trimming shortened V by 6 bases and J by 9 bases, and 15 bases separated the two germline ends. This CDR3 reads CASRRTTGGEQFF. CDR3 DNA sequence: TGTGCCAGCAGACGAACTACCGGGGGTGAGCAGTTCTTC.

This rearrangement joins TRBV6-1 to TRBJ1-5, with a tentative D call TRBD1 (6 bases). The CDR3 is 14 amino acids. CDR1 and CDR2 (germline): MNHNS, SASEGT. Trimming removed 2 bases from V and 5 bases from J, with 10 bases in between. CDR3 protein: CASSETGNYQPQHF. In DNA, the CDR3 is TGTGCCAGCAGTGAAACAGGGAACTATCAGCCCCAGCATTTT.